These T cell receptor beta chains were read from a single sample in a study of graft-versus-host responses after intestinal transplantation. Assay used: immunoSEQ multiplex PCR; TCRdb lists only in-frame clones, some missing. The top ten hold about 0.5% of the sample, which has 38,000 or so clones, roughly 96% seen once. Their antigens are not known. The source was unstimulated CD8+ T cells sorted from spleen or lymph node cells, collected before transplant. Receptor source: a human donor who was the organ donor for an intestinal transplant. Both conserved end residues are part of each CDR3. The order of the fields is J gene, clone size, V gene, D gene, CDR3 DNA, CDR3 protein. D genes are given only for firm matches. Not every row has a clone size; where given, it reads once, few, many or a size class.

>TRBJ1-1|NA|TRBV19|NA
TGTGCCAGTAAGTCCTTTTCGACAGCAAACACTGAAGCTTTCTTT
CASKSFSTANTEAFF
>TRBJ2-7|NA|TRBV7-6|TRBD1
TGTGCCAGCAGCTTAGCGTCACAGGGGCCCGCCTACGAGCAGTACTTC
CASSLASQGPAYEQYF
>TRBJ1-3|NA|TRBV4-1|NA
TGCGCCAGCAGCCAAGAAATGCCAAGGGCTGGAAACACCATATATTTT
CASSQEMPRAGNTIYF
>TRBJ1-1|NA|TRBV20-1|NA
TGCAGTCAGACAGGATTGACTGAAGCTTTCTTT
CSQTGLTEAFF
>TRBJ2-7|NA|TRBV2|NA
TGTGCCAGCAGCCCCTGGGATTTCTACGAGCAGTACTTC
CASSPWDFYEQYF
>TRBJ1-1|NA|TRBV29-1|TRBD1
TGCAGCGTCCGGACAGGGGGGACTGAAGCTTTCTTT
CSVRTGGTEAFF
>TRBJ2-2|NA|TRBV7-8|NA
TGTGCCAGCAGCCCCTTGGGGAACACCGGGGAGCTGTTTTTT
CASSPLGNTGELFF
>TRBJ2-7|once|TRBV10-3|NA
TGTTTCGGGAACCGGTTAGGCTACGAGCAGTACTTC
CFGNRLGYEQYF
>TRBJ1-1|NA|TRBV9|NA
TGTGCCAGCAGCGTAGGCGGGGGGACGTGGACTGAAGCTTTCTTT
CASSVGGGTWTEAFF
>TRBJ2-7|NA|TRBV6-5|NA
TGTGCCAGCAGTTCTACGGACCCCTACGAGCAGTACTTC
CASSSTDPYEQYF
>TRBJ2-1|NA|TRBV28|NA
TGTGCCAGCAGCCGACCGAGCAATGAGCAGTTCTTC
CASSRPSNEQFF
>TRBJ1-5|NA|TRBV28|TRBD1
TGTGCCAGCAGGGACAGGGGGCCTAATCAGCCCCAGCATTTT
CASRDRGPNQPQHF
>TRBJ2-3|once|TRBV11-2|NA
TGTGCCAGCAGCTTATTTACGGGGGTAGATACGCAGTATTTT
CASSLFTGVDTQYF
>TRBJ1-1|NA|TRBV5-1|NA
TGCGCCAGCAGCTTGGCAGGTGTGGTAGGCACTGAAGCTTTCTTT
CASSLAGVVGTEAFF
>TRBJ2-5|NA|TRBV7-8|NA
TGTGCCAGCAGCGACCCGGGCCAAGAGACCCAGTACTTC
CASSDPGQETQYF
>TRBJ2-3|NA|TRBV19|TRBD2
TGTGCCAGTAGTATTGGGACTAGCGGGGGATCAGATACGCAGTATTTT
CASSIGTSGGSDTQYF
>TRBJ1-5|NA|TRBV9|TRBD1
TGTGCCAGCAGCTGGACAGGGTTAACCAATCAGCCCCAGCATTTT
CASSWTGLTNQPQHF
>TRBJ1-2|NA|TRBV11-1|TRBD1
TGTGCCAGCAGCCATGGGACAGCCTATGGCTACACCTTC
CASSHGTAYGYTF
>TRBJ2-4|NA|TRBV25-1|NA
TGTGCCAGCAGTGAACCTTCGACCCTCTTAGCCAAAAACATTCAGTACTTC
CASSEPSTLLAKNIQYF
>TRBJ2-5|NA|TRBV7-9|TRBD1
TGTGCCAGCAGCCCCGGGACAGGGGGCGGAGAGACCCAGTACTTC
CASSPGTGGGETQYF
>TRBJ2-1|once|TRBV9|TRBD2
TGTGCCAGCAGCCCTTCTAGGACTAGCGGGGGAAGGTATCTCCGTAGTGAGCAGTTCTTC
CASSPSRTSGGRYLRSEQFF
>TRBJ2-7|NA|TRBV13|TRBD1
TGTGCCAGCAGCTCGGACAGGGCTAACTACGAGCAGTACTTC
CASSSDRANYEQYF
>TRBJ1-4|NA|TRBV5-4|TRBD1
TGTGCCAGCAGCGTGGGACAGGGAGGTGAAAAACTGTTTTTT
CASSVGQGGEKLFF
>TRBJ2-1|NA|TRBV6-1|NA
TGTGCCAGCAGTCCCAGACTAGATGGGAATGAGCAGTTCTTC
CASSPRLDGNEQFF
>TRBJ2-1|NA|TRBV4-3|NA
TGCGCCAGCAGCCAAGTTTCCGGTTATGAGCAGTTCTTC
CASSQVSGYEQFF
>TRBJ2-1|NA|TRBV29-1|TRBD2
TGCAGCGTTGTATGGGAGGGCTCCTACAATGAGCAGTTCTTC
CSVVWEGSYNEQFF
>TRBJ1-1|once|TRBV13|NA
TGTGCCAGCAGCTTAGAGGAAGGGATGAACACTGAAGCTTTCTTT
CASSLEEGMNTEAFF
>TRBJ2-4|NA|TRBV21-1|NA
TGTGCCACGGGACAGGCGCTAGCCAAAAACATTCAGTACTTC
CATGQALAKNIQYF
>TRBJ2-1|once|TRBV7-7|NA
TGTGCTAGCAGCCAACCAGGGAGGATTTCGTACAATGAGCAGTTCTTC
CASSQPGRISYNEQFF
>TRBJ1-2|NA|TRBV13|NA
TGTGCCAGCTTCAGCACAGCGGGGCGAGGCTACACCTTC
CASFSTAGRGYTF
>TRBJ1-1|NA|TRBV13|NA
TGTGCCAGCAGCTTAGACCCCGGGGCTTTCTTT
CASSLDPGAFF
>TRBJ2-7|NA|TRBV4-1|NA
TGCGCCGGCAGCCAAGTAAGTGTGGGCCCGAGTAACGAGCAGTACTTC
CAGSQVSVGPSNEQYF
>TRBJ2-7|NA|TRBV21-1|NA
TGTGCCAGCAGCCTGATAGCGCCCTCCTACGAGCAGTACTTC
CASSLIAPSYEQYF
>TRBJ2-2|NA|TRBV7-8|TRBD1
TGTGCCAGCAGCAATCCGACAGGGTCGGCCCTAAACACCGGGGAGCTGTTTTTT
CASSNPTGSALNTGELFF
>TRBJ2-7|NA|TRBV23-1|NA
TGCGCCAGCAGATTAGGCGAACCCTACGAGCAGTACTTC
CASRLGEPYEQYF
>TRBJ2-1|few|TRBV6-6|NA
TGTGCCAGCAGTTACTCCTACAATGAGCAGTTCTTC
CASSYSYNEQFF